These T cell receptor beta chains were read from a single sample in a study of blood T cells in healthy people across ages. TCRdb called the 5' RACE reads again in MiXCR, with one record for every CDR3 protein. In the table there are some 1.4 million distinct CDR3 sequences, roughly 45% of which are singletons. Sequencing input: blood. These receptors were obtained from a woman in her late teens or twenties in good health. Each CDR3 is given with its conserved first and last residue. D genes are given only for firm matches. The size entry is marked missing in some rows and otherwise reads once, few, many or a size class.

v_gene	j_gene	abundance	d_gene	CDR3aa	CDR3nt
TRBV11-1	TRBJ2-5	few	.	CASTPEGEETQYF	TGTGCCAGCACCCCGGAGGGCGAGGAGACCCAGTACTTC
TRBV7-8	TRBJ2-7	many	TRBD1	CASSLVGQEVYLYEQYF	TGTGCCAGCAGCTTAGTCGGACAGGAAGTATACCTCTACGAGCAGTACTTC
TRBV7-2	TRBJ2-4	.	TRBD2	CASSSPGLAVPRGKNIQYF	TGTGCCAGCAGCTCCCCGGGACTAGCGGTCCCACGGGGCAAAAACATTCAGTACTTC
TRBV11-3	TRBJ1-1	.	.	CASSHQGLAEAFF	TGTGCCAGCAGCCACCAGGGGCTGGCTGAAGCTTTCTTT
TRBV29-1	TRBJ2-1	.	.	CSVEDPAGQSSYNEQFF	TGCAGCGTTGAAGATCCGGCAGGTCAGAGCTCCTACAATGAGCAGTTCTTC
TRBV10-3	TRBJ1-6	.	.	CAISGQGFNSSLHF	TGTGCCATCAGTGGTCAAGGCTTCAATTCATCCCTCCACTTT
TRBV2	TRBJ2-5	few	.	CASSVISTGQYF	TGTGCCAGCAGTGTTATCTCAACAGGGCAGTACTTC
TRBV4-1	TRBJ2-7	.	TRBD2	CASSQGASGSIYEQYF	TGCGCCAGCAGCCAAGGGGCTAGCGGGAGTATTTACGAGCAGTACTTC
TRBV5-1	TRBJ2-7	.	.	CASGLGLSSYNEQYF	TGCGCCAGCGGCTTGGGATTGAGCTCCTACAATGAGCAGTACTTC
TRBV20-1	TRBJ1-6	few	.	CSARTPDGFNSPLHF	TGCAGTGCTAGGACCCCAGACGGATTTAATTCACCCCTCCACTTT
TRBV30	TRBJ2-7	.	TRBD2	CAWSGSGSRYEQYF	TGTGCCTGGAGTGGTAGCGGGAGTAGGTACGAGCAGTACTTC